These 8 T cell receptor beta chains were sequenced from one sample in a study of cytomegalovirus exposure and HLA in healthy donors. The PCR ran on 60 Vbeta and 13 Jbeta primers. Method: immunoSEQ multiplex PCR; TCRdb's copy keeps in-frame clones and lacks some. The sample shows 90,000 to 140,000 clones, roughly 73% of them seen only once. What was sequenced was PBMCs. The source is a woman aged 40 to 49 in good health and CMV-seropositive.

The chain employs TRBV28 and TRBJ1-2; D perhaps matches TRBD1 (5 bases). The CDR3 has 14 residues. V was clipped by 4 bases and J by 4 bases, with 13 bases between them. Germline CDR1 is MDHEN and CDR2 is SYDVKM. CDR3 residues: CASSSRQSLYGYTF. The CDR3 nucleotides read TGTGCCAGCAGTTCCAGACAGTCCCTCTATGGCTACACCTTC.

This clone was found once. The chain joins TRBV11-1 to TRBJ2-5; D gene ambiguous. The J call may be wrong; the DNA end is better matched by TRBJ2-7. The germline V gene has CDR1 SGHAT and CDR2 FQDESV (reference sequence). The CDR3 has 13 residues. For the CDR3, the DNA is TGTGCCAGCGCTAAAAACGCTAATTACGAGCAGTACTTC. As protein: CASAKNANYEQYF.

The genes are TRBV6-6 and TRBJ2-3; TRBD1 might be the D (5 bases). The CDR3 length is 15 residues. Trimming left V 4 bases short and J 4 bases short, with 15 bases between. Germline CDR1 is MNHNY and CDR2 is SVGAGI (reference sequence). The chain's CDR3 is CASSFPVQQADTQYF. DNA of the CDR3: TGTGCCAGCAGTTTCCCCGTCCAACAGGCAGATACGCAGTATTTT.

This sequence joins TRBV6-5 and TRBJ2-2, with a weak D call TRBD1 (5 bases). V was pared by 6 bases and J by 7 bases, with 12 bases between. In germline, CDR1 is MNHEY, CDR2 SVGAGI. This CDR3 contains 13 residues. The CDR3 DNA sequence: TGTGCCAGCAGGGTGACGCAGGGCGGGGAGCTGTTTTTT. The encoded protein is CASRVTQGGELFF.

This sequence joins TRBV7-2 and TRBJ2-1; 9 bases line up with TRBD1. The V gene end was trimmed by 5 bases and the J gene end by 7 bases; junction bases not matched to a gene: 6. Germline V gives CDR1 SGHTA, CDR2 FQGNSA. CDR3 size: 14 residues. The CDR3: CASSPGTGLNEQFF. The CDR3 DNA is TGTGCCAGCAGCCCCGGGACAGGGCTTAATGAGCAGTTCTTC.

The rearrangement uses TRBV5-6 and TRBJ2-3; no firm D call. The CDR3 runs 14 residues. The V gene lost 4 bases and the J gene lost 0 bases, with 9 bases spanning the gap. From germline, CDR1 is SGHDT and CDR2 YYEEEE. This chain's CDR3 is CASSPWPSTDTQYF. CDR3 sequence (DNA): TGTGCCAGCAGCCCCTGGCCCAGCACAGATACGCAGTATTTT.

This clone occurred a few times. The gene calls are TRBV7-2 and TRBJ2-7; tentative D call: TRBD1 (5 bases). The CDR3 consists of 15 residues. CDR1 and CDR2 from the germline V gene are SGHTA and FQGNSA. With 7 bases removed from V and 5 bases from J, the gap between germline ends came to 21 bases. The CDR3 here is CASTPTFWGDDEQYF. The CDR3 DNA follows: TGTGCCAGCACCCCGACCTTCTGGGGCGATGACGAGCAGTACTTC. Looking up the rest from reference TRBV7-2 and TRBJ2-7 gives the full variable domain: GAGVSQSPSNKVTEKGKDVELRCDPISGHTALYWYRQSLGQGLEFLIYFQGNSAPDKSGLPSDRFSAERTGGSVSTLTIQRTQQEDSAVYLCASTPTFWGDDEQYFGPGTRLTVT.

The chain combines TRBV18 with TRBJ1-4; tentative D call: TRBD1 (5 bases). This CDR3 has 15 residues. CDR1 and CDR2 (germline): KGHSH, LQKENI. Trimming stripped 1 base from V and 7 bases from J, with 13 bases between. CDR3: CASSPLAGSGEKLFF. In DNA form, the CDR3 reads TGTGCCAGCTCACCACTGGCAGGGTCGGGTGAAAAACTGTTTTTT.